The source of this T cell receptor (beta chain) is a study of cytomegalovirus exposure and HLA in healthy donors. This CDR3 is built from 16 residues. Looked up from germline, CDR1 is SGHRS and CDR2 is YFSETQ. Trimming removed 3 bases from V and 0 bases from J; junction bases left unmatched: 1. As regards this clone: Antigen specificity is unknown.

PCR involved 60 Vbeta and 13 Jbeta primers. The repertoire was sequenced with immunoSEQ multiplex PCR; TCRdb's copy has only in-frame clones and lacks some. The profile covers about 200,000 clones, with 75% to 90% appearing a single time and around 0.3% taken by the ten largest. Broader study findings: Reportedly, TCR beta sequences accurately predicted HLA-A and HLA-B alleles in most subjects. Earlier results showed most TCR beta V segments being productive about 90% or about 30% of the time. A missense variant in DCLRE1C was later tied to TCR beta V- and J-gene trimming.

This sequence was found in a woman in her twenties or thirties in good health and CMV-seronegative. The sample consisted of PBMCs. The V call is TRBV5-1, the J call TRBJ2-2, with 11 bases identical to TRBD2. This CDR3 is CASSSSGGSNTGELFF. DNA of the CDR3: TGCGCCAGCAGCTCTAGCGGGGGGTCGAACACCGGGGAGCTGTTTTTT.